One sample yielded the 7 T cell receptor beta chains listed below, sequenced in a study of shared clonotypes between healthy human individuals. CD45RO negativity and positive selection for CCR7 defined naive CD8 cells, a population that excluded terminally differentiated effector memory CD45RA+ cells. Produced via immunoSEQ multiplex PCR; TCRdb's table is partial and in-frame only. The sample has hundreds of thousands of clones, approximately 92% seen once. The specimen was naive CD8+ T cells sorted from blood. The receptors here all came from a man younger than 45 in good health.

The V call is TRBV4-1, the J call TRBJ2-2; tentatively, D is TRBD1 (5 bases). The CDR3 spans 15 residues. CDR1 is MGHRA, CDR2 YSYEKL, per germline. Trimming pared 0 bases from V and 7 bases from J, leaving 12 bases between. The CDR3 spells CASSQDWQGYGELFF. In DNA, the CDR3 is TGCGCCAGCAGCCAAGATTGGCAGGGCTACGGGGAGCTGTTTTTT.

This rearrangement joins TRBV29-1 to TRBJ2-3; D gene unclear. V lost 4 bases to trimming and J lost 2 bases, with 10 bases between them. The germline V gene has CDR1 SQVTM and CDR2 ANQGSEA. CDR3 length equals 13 residues. The CDR3 DNA follows: TGCAGCGTTGTCCCCACCTCCACAGATACGCAGTATTTT. Its translation is CSVVPTSTDTQYF.

The chain is built from TRBV27 and TRBJ2-7; a weak D match, TRBD2 (6 bases). V gave up 3 bases and J gave up 3 bases, with 15 bases separating them. Germline assignment: CDR1 MNHEY and CDR2 SMNVEV (reference sequence). This CDR3 is built from 15 residues. The CDR3 is CASSLGPSADYEQYF. In DNA, the CDR3 is TGTGCCAGCAGTTTGGGACCTAGCGCGGACTACGAGCAGTACTTC.

The V call is TRBV4-1, the J call TRBJ2-1; D is uncertain. CDR3 size: 16 residues. Germline V gene data show CDR1 as MGHRA and CDR2 as YSYEKL. Deletions cut 1 base from V and 0 bases from J, with 10 bases between. CDR3 coding DNA: TGCGCCAGCAGCCAAGCCCCGGGTAGCTCCTACAATGAGCAGTTCTTC. It translates to CASSQAPGSSYNEQFF.

The rearrangement joins TRBV7-9 to TRBJ2-1; 9 positions agree with TRBD1. The CDR3 loop spans 16 amino acids. Germline-derived CDR1 and CDR2 are SEHNR and FQNEAQ (reference sequence). The V gene end was trimmed by 4 bases and the J gene end by 3 bases; junction bases not matched to a gene: 7. CDR3 DNA sequence: TGTGCCAGCAGCTCCCGGACAGGGGAAGACTACAATGAGCAGTTCTTC. Its protein product is CASSSRTGEDYNEQFF.

J is TRBJ2-3 and V is TRBV7-2; D uncertain. Trimming left V 5 bases short and J 1 base short, with 13 bases between. The CDR3 covers 15 residues. Per the germline V gene, CDR1 is SGHTA and CDR2 is FQGNSA. CDR3 amino acids: CASSPVRAGTDTQYF. The CDR3 region has the DNA TGTGCCAGCAGCCCCGTACGGGCTGGCACAGATACGCAGTATTTT.

The chain joins TRBV7-9 to TRBJ1-5; a possible D gene is TRBD1 (5 bases). Per the germline V gene, CDR1 is SEHNR and CDR2 is FQNEAQ (reference sequence). Trimming pared 4 bases from V and 6 bases from J, leaving 16 bases between. This CDR3 is 15 amino acids long. The CDR3 spells CASSSRLEGLQPQHF. CDR3 nucleotide sequence: TGTGCCAGCAGCTCGAGATTAGAGGGGCTTCAGCCCCAGCATTTT. Supplemented by reference TRBV7-9 and TRBJ1-5, the full variable domain reads DTGVSQNPRHKITKRGQNVTFRCDPISEHNRLYWYRQTLGQGPEFLTYFQNEAQLEKSRLLSDRFSAERPKGSFSTLEIQRTEQGDSAMYLCASSSRLEGLQPQHFGDGTRLSIL.